This TCR beta chain was identified in a study of graft-versus-host responses after intestinal transplantation. The length of the CDR3 is 15 residues. Losses at the gene ends were 4 bases for V and 2 bases for J; bases not matched to a gene: 2. Germline CDR1 is SNHLY and CDR2 is FYNNEI. Tissue from the graft was processed to free its intraepithelial and lamina propria lymphocytes. Sequencing used immunoSEQ multiplex PCR; TCRdb keeps in-frame clones, though not all of them. The table shows about 9,600 clones, with approximately 80% occurring only once. J is TRBJ2-1 and V is TRBV2, with 10 nucleotides matching TRBD2. The sequence came from a human patient who received an intestinal transplant, so some T cells may come from the graft donor. The sample in question was ileum tissue, obtained roughly 470 days after intestinal transplantation. The CDR3: CASSGSGGAYNEQFF. The CDR3 coding sequence is TGTGCCAGCAGTGGGAGCGGGGGGGCCTACAATGAGCAGTTCTTC.